Each of the 28 T cell receptor beta chains below was sequenced from the same sample in a study of shared clonotypes between healthy human individuals. CD45RO-negative CD8 cells positively selected for CCR7 made up the naive population, which excluded terminally differentiated effector memory CD45RA+ cells. TCRdb's table, derived via immunoSEQ multiplex PCR, lists solely in-frame clones and lacks some. The sample contains hundreds of thousands of clones, 85% to 95% of which appear only once. Material for sequencing was naive CD8+ T cells sorted from blood. These receptors were collected from a woman aged 30 to 39 in good health.

The rearrangement joins TRBV19 to TRBJ1-4; 8 positions match TRBD1. V lost 7 bases, J lost 2 bases, and 3 bases stayed unmatched. This CDR3 contains 14 residues. Germline values: CDR1 LNHDA, CDR2 SQIVND (reference sequence). The CDR3 DNA sequence: TGTGCCAGTAAGGACAGGGCGACTAATGAAAAACTGTTTTTT. Translating gives CASKDRATNEKLFF.

This chain links TRBV2 with TRBJ2-1; D is possibly TRBD1 (6 bases). The CDR3 is made up of 14 amino acids. With 7 bases removed from V and 2 bases from J, the gap between germline ends came to 12 bases. Germline V gene data show CDR1 as SNHLY and CDR2 as FYNNEI. The CDR3 region has the DNA TGTGCCAGCATTCCCGGGACACCCTACAATGAGCAGTTCTTC. It specifies CASIPGTPYNEQFF. The full variable domain, with the rest looked up from reference TRBV2 and TRBJ2-1, is EPEVTQTPSHQVTQMGQEVILRCVPISNHLYFYWYRQILGQKVEFLVSFYNNEISEKSEIFDDQFSVERPDGSNFTLKIRSTKLEDSAMYFCASIPGTPYNEQFFGPGTRLTVL.

The chain uses TRBV6-5 and TRBJ1-2; D ambiguous. V shed 10 bases and J shed 4 bases, with 22 bases lying between them. Germline V lookup: CDR1 MNHEY, CDR2 SVGAGI. The CDR3 loop spans 15 amino acids. The chain's CDR3 is CATAPGRQRGYGYTF. The CDR3, as DNA: TGTGCCACCGCGCCCGGCAGGCAGAGAGGCTATGGCTACACCTTC.

The chain links TRBV5-4 to TRBJ2-7; 12 bases agree with TRBD1. CDR1 is SGHNT and CDR2 is YYREEE in the germline V gene (reference sequence). The CDR3 has 15 residues. Losses at the gene ends were 4 bases for V and 2 bases for J; bases not matched to a gene: 4. CDR3 DNA sequence: TGTGCCAGCAGCCCCGGGACAGGGGGCCCCTACGAGCAGTACTTC. Translation gives CASSPGTGGPYEQYF.

The chain links TRBV5-1 to TRBJ2-1; 7 positions agree with TRBD2. Germline V gene lookup returns CDR1 SGHRS and CDR2 YFSETQ. CDR3 length: 16 residues. Trimming took 1 base from V and 3 from J; bases not matched to a gene: 7. CDR3 sequence: CASSLLRGGGYNEQFF. CDR3 DNA: TGCGCCAGCAGCTTGCTGCGGGGCGGGGGCTACAATGAGCAGTTCTTC.

J is TRBJ1-5 and V is TRBV15, with D possibly being TRBD1 (5 bases). Trimming removed 3 bases from V and 0 bases from J, with 12 bases in between. Germline lookup yields CDR1 LNHNV and CDR2 YYDKDF (reference sequence). The CDR3 spans 16 residues. The DNA of the CDR3 is TGTGCCACCAGCAGGGGGCCAGGCTATAGCAATCAGCCCCAGCATTTT. Protein: CATSRGPGYSNQPQHF.

A remark on this clone: Additional DNA sequences in this sample encode the identical CDR3. V is TRBV27 and J is TRBJ2-7; TRBD1 might be the D (6 bases). V lost 3 bases to trimming and J lost 2 bases, with 11 bases between them. Germline CDR1 MNHEY, CDR2 SMNVEV (reference sequence). The CDR3 sequence is 14 residues long. This chain's CDR3 is CASSFGGNAYEQYF. CDR3 bases: TGTGCCAGCAGTTTTGGGGGCAACGCCTACGAGCAGTACTTC.

Only one count was recorded for this clone. The chain has TRBV6-5 and TRBJ2-2; D is undetermined. V was trimmed by 8 bases and J by 5 bases, leaving 12 bases between them. The CDR3 contains 13 residues. Germline loops: CDR1 MNHEY, CDR2 SVGAGI. The DNA of the CDR3 is TGTGCCAGCGGTCCAGTGCTGACCGGGGAGCTGTTTTTT. Protein: CASGPVLTGELFF.

This chain uses TRBV6-5 with TRBJ2-7, with TRBD1 identical over 8 bases. J gave up 3 bases and V 3 bases, and 4 bases lay outside the gene matches. The CDR3 length is 14 residues. CDR1 and CDR2 (germline): MNHEY, SVGAGI. DNA of the CDR3: TGTGCCAGCAGTTATCTTACAGGGGGCTACGAGCAGTACTTC. The encoded protein is CASSYLTGGYEQYF.

V is TRBV6-5 and J is TRBJ2-1, with 8 bases aligning to TRBD2. With 0 bases clipped from V and 10 bases from J, the junction kept 11 bases outside the gene matches. Germline V gene data show CDR1 as MNHEY and CDR2 as SVGAGI. The CDR3 has 16 residues. The CDR3 sequence is CASSYSAGGTVWEQFF. CDR3 sequence (DNA): TGTGCCAGCAGTTACTCGGCGGGAGGAACGGTCTGGGAGCAGTTCTTC.

The chain recombines TRBV29-1 with TRBJ2-2, with TRBD2 matching 12 bases. The germline CDR1 and CDR2 sequences are SQVTM and ANQGSEA. The V and J ends lost 4 bases and 2 bases, in that order; junction bases with no gene match: 8. The CDR3 sequence is 17 residues long. CDR3 sequence: CSVAPSTSGGNTGELFF. The CDR3 region has the DNA TGCAGCGTTGCCCCCTCGACTAGCGGGGGAAACACCGGGGAGCTGTTTTTT.

Concerning this clone: The sample holds other DNA sequences that translate to the same CDR3. The CDR3 is CASSYSAGGNYEQYF. In nucleotides, the CDR3 is TGTGCCAGCAGTTACTCTGCGGGAGGTAACTACGAGCAGTACTTC. The chain employs TRBV6-6 and TRBJ2-7; 8 positions agree with TRBD2. The CDR3 is 15 residues long. J gave up 3 bases and V 0 bases, and 4 bases lay outside the gene matches. CDR1 is MNHNY and CDR2 is SVGAGI in the germline V gene (reference sequence).

This clone was counted a single time. The chain joins TRBV7-6 to TRBJ2-1; maybe TRBD2 (6 bases). This CDR3 contains 15 residues. With 8 bases removed from V and 0 bases from J, the gap between germline ends came to 14 bases. CDR1 SGHVS and CDR2 FNYEAQ come from the germline V gene. CDR3 sequence: CASVRVTSSYNEQFF. DNA for the CDR3: TGTGCCAGCGTAAGGGTGACTAGCTCCTACAATGAGCAGTTCTTC.

This chain joins TRBV9 and TRBJ2-7; D not resolved. The germline V and J ends were trimmed by 2 bases and 2 bases, with 5 bases remaining between them. This CDR3 has 12 residues. Germline-derived CDR1 and CDR2 are SGDLS and YYNGEE. As DNA, the CDR3 is TGTGCCAGCAGCGTTAACGCCTACGAGCAGTACTTC. This encodes CASSVNAYEQYF.

The chain uses TRBV2 and TRBJ2-5; TRBD2 is a possible D gene (5 bases). CDR1 and CDR2 from the germline V gene are SNHLY and FYNNEI. Trimming cost V 6 bases and J 4 bases, with 12 bases left between them. CDR3 length equals 13 residues. CDR3 nucleotide sequence: TGTGCCAGCAGCCCACTAGGACGAGAGACCCAGTACTTC. Translation: CASSPLGRETQYF.

Details on this clone: The same CDR3 also results from other DNA sequences found in this sample. The chain employs TRBV9 and TRBJ1-3; D uncertain. Per the germline V gene, CDR1 is SGDLS and CDR2 is YYNGEE. The CDR3 is 15 residues long. V lost 0 bases to trimming and J lost 0 bases, with 7 bases between them. CDR3 sequence (DNA): TGTGCCAGCAGCGTAGGAGGCGGCTCTGGAAACACCATATATTTT. It encodes CASSVGGGSGNTIYF.

Only one count was recorded for this clone. The genes are TRBV11-3 and TRBJ2-2, with D hard to call. V was pared by 4 bases and J by 2 bases, with 8 bases between. The germline V gene has CDR1 SGHNT and CDR2 YENEEA. The CDR3 extends over 14 amino acids. The CDR3 region is CASSSHLNTGELFF. The CDR3 DNA sequence: TGTGCCAGCAGCTCGCACCTTAACACCGGGGAGCTGTTTTTT.

V is TRBV30 and J is TRBJ2-3; D might be TRBD2 (6 bases). The CDR3 consists of 13 residues. Germline CDR1 GTSNPN, CDR2 SVGIG (reference sequence). V was cut by 3 bases and J by 4 bases, with 11 bases left in between. This CDR3 reads CAWSAASADTQYF. The DNA for the CDR3 is TGTGCCTGGAGCGCAGCTAGCGCAGATACGCAGTATTTT.

The chain employs TRBV6-1 and TRBJ2-7; D might be TRBD1 (5 bases). There are 13 residues in the CDR3. CDR1 and CDR2 from the germline V gene are MNHNS and SASEGT. Trimming cost V 2 bases and J 2 bases, with 7 bases left between them. CDR3 nucleotides: TGTGCCAGCAGTGAAAAAGGGGCCTACGAGCAGTACTTC. As protein: CASSEKGAYEQYF.

The gene calls are TRBV15 and TRBJ1-1, with a tentative D call TRBD1 (6 bases). The CDR3 covers 15 residues. Germline values: CDR1 LNHNV, CDR2 YYDKDF (reference sequence). Trimming left V 0 bases short and J 3 bases short, with 11 bases between. CDR3: CATSREEGGYTEAFF. CDR3 bases: TGTGCCACCAGCAGAGAGGAGGGGGGGTACACTGAAGCTTTCTTT.

This clone was seen more than once but under ten times. V usage is TRBV10-3 and J usage is TRBJ1-5; D is unresolved. There are 12 residues in the CDR3. Germline lookup yields CDR1 ENHRY and CDR2 SYGVKD. Trimming took 10 bases from V and 4 from J, leaving 11 bases between them. This CDR3 reads CATSPVNQPQHF. DNA of the CDR3: TGTGCCACCAGCCCGGTAAATCAGCCCCAGCATTTT.

This clone appeared once. The V and J genes are TRBV4-1 and TRBJ1-1; 7 bases fit TRBD1. The CDR3 runs to 15 residues. After removal of 2 bases from V and 5 bases from J, the junction contained 8 bases not matched to a gene. CDR1 and CDR2 (germline): MGHRA, YSYEKL. The CDR3 is CASSQTQGGGTEAFF. The CDR3 DNA reads as TGCGCCAGCAGCCAAACCCAGGGGGGGGGAACTGAAGCTTTCTTT.

Note on this clone: Different DNA sequences within this sample yield the same CDR3. CDR3 protein: CASSVLTGLAGTYEQYF. In DNA, the CDR3 is TGTGCCAGCAGTGTCCTAACGGGACTGGCGGGAACCTACGAGCAGTACTTC. V usage is TRBV25-1 and J usage is TRBJ2-7, with D possibly being TRBD2 (6 bases). The CDR3 extends over 17 amino acids. V lost 4 bases and J 2 bases, leaving 21 bases between the germline ends. Germline CDR1 is MGHDK and CDR2 is SYGVNS.

As to this clone: The sample holds other DNA sequences that translate to the same CDR3. The V call is TRBV27, the J call TRBJ2-7; no clear D. CDR3 length: 13 residues. Germline lookup yields CDR1 MNHEY and CDR2 SMNVEV (reference sequence). V was trimmed by 5 bases and J by 3 bases, leaving 11 bases between them. The DNA for the CDR3 is TGTGCCAGCAGTCTCGAAGCCGGCTACGAGCAGTACTTC. Translating it yields CASSLEAGYEQYF.

The chain is built from TRBV9 and TRBJ2-2; TRBD2 agrees at 10 bases. Germline V gene data show CDR1 as SGDLS and CDR2 as YYNGEE. The CDR3 is 17 residues long. Germline trimming cut 3 bases from V and 0 bases from J; bases unmatched to any gene: 5. In DNA, the CDR3 is TGTGCCAGCAGCGCCTCGACTAGCGGGCCGAACACCGGGGAGCTGTTTTTT. Amino acid sequence: CASSASTSGPNTGELFF.

This rearrangement joins TRBV28 to TRBJ1-1; D not certain. CDR1 is MDHEN and CDR2 is SYDVKM in the germline V gene. Trimming stripped 2 bases from V and 1 base from J, with 8 bases between. This CDR3 has 14 residues. The CDR3 loop reads CASSLARQNTEAFF. For the CDR3, the DNA is TGTGCCAGCAGTTTAGCCAGGCAGAACACTGAAGCTTTCTTT.

This chain links TRBV7-9 with TRBJ1-5; D gene uncertain. The CDR3 spans 12 residues. Germline CDR1 reads SEHNR; CDR2 reads FQNEAQ (reference sequence). The V end was cut by 4 bases, the J end by 8 bases, with 9 bases between. The CDR3 protein is CASSSFTEPQHF. As DNA, the CDR3 is TGTGCCAGCAGCTCCTTTACCGAGCCCCAGCATTTT.

The chain recombines TRBV27 with TRBJ2-1; 13 bases agree with TRBD2. Germline V CDR1 and CDR2: MNHEY, SMNVEV (reference sequence). V trimming: 3 bases; J trimming: 6 bases; junction bases outside the gene matches: 2. The CDR3 covers 15 residues. This chain's CDR3 is CASSFRTSGSNEQFF. Written as DNA, the CDR3 is TGTGCCAGCAGTTTCCGGACTAGCGGGAGCAATGAGCAGTTCTTC.